This T cell receptor (beta chain) was identified in a study of blood T cell repertoires in COVID-19. Study-level background: Researchers got acute and convalescent COVID-19 samples from the United States, Italy and Spain. PBMCs, B-cell-depleted T cells, or T cells provided the cDNA or gDNA that made up the material.

The CDR3 contains 16 residues. V trimming: 3 bases; J trimming: 5 bases; junction bases outside the gene matches: 9. Germline V gene sequence: CDR1 MGHRA, CDR2 YSYEKL. Seattle patients were enrolled during active infection and followed longitudinally. Clones were sequenced by immunoSEQ multiplex PCR, and TCRdb holds only the in-frame ones, with some missing. This sample has around 400,000 clones, with more than 70% found just once. Sequencing used peripheral blood. This chain joins TRBV4-1 and TRBJ1-4, with 7 nucleotides matching TRBD1. This receptor was taken from a woman aged 60-70 years with COVID-19, enrolled during active disease. CDR3 in DNA: TGCGCCAGCAGCCAGGCAGGGGGATATGGGAATGAAAAACTGTTTTTT. This gives the protein CASSQAGGYGNEKLFF.